A selection of T cell receptor beta chains follows, all from one sample in a study of beta chain features in type 1 diabetes. Measured with immunoSEQ multiplex PCR; TCRdb has only the in-frame clones, and not every one. The data contain hundreds of thousands of clones, roughly 12% of them singletons. The sequenced sample consisted of naive CD4+ T cells from blood. Every receptor here comes from a man between 18 and 29 years old in good health. Each CDR3 is given with its conserved first and last residue. A D gene is named only where the DNA matches it firmly. Clone size is not always given. Where it is, it says once, few, many or a class for expanded clones.

TRBV9	few	NA	TRBJ2-1	TGTGCCAGCAGCGTAGGCGGGGGCCACAATGAGCAGTTCTTC	CASSVGGGHNEQFF
TRBV30	NA	TRBD2	TRBJ2-7	TGTGCCTGGAGTCCCGGGCTAGCGGGCTACGAGCAGTACTTC	CAWSPGLAGYEQYF
TRBV30	few	TRBD1	TRBJ2-1	TGTGCCTGGGCCGGGACAGGGGGGACGAGGGAGCAGTTCTTC	CAWAGTGGTREQFF
TRBV27	NA	NA	TRBJ2-7	TGTGCCAGCAGCCGAGGGGGCTACGAGCAGTACTTC	CASSRGGYEQYF
TRBV4-3	few	TRBD1	TRBJ2-3	TGCGCCAGCAGCCGAGAGGGACAGAACACAGATACGCAGTATTTT	CASSREGQNTDTQYF
TRBV5-1	few	TRBD1	TRBJ2-7	TGCGCCAGCAGCTTGTTTTCGCAGGGGGCTTCCTACGAGCAGTACTTC	CASSLFSQGASYEQYF
TRBV5-5	NA	TRBD2	TRBJ2-7	TGTGCCAGCTCCGGGACTAGCGGGAGATACGAGCAGTACTTC	CASSGTSGRYEQYF
TRBV7-9	many	NA	TRBJ1-1	TGTGCCCTCGCGATGAACACTGAAGCTTTCTTT	CALAMNTEAFF
TRBV10-3	few	TRBD1	TRBJ2-5	TGTGCCACCCTACAGGGGCCCCAAGAGACCCAGTACTTC	CATLQGPQETQYF
TRBV19	few	NA	TRBJ1-5	TGTGCCAGTGGAGCAGGCAATCAGCCCCAGCATTTT	CASGAGNQPQHF
TRBV30	NA	TRBD2	TRBJ2-1	TGTGCCTCCGGGACTAGGGCATCGGATGAGCAGTTCTTC	CASGTRASDEQFF
TRBV19	NA	TRBD1	TRBJ2-3	TGTGCCAGTAGTATCAGGGGGCTTAGCGATACGCAGTATTTT	CASSIRGLSDTQYF
TRBV7-2	NA	NA	TRBJ2-7	TGTGCCAGCAGCTTTGGCAGGGACATGTACGAGCAGTACTTC	CASSFGRDMYEQYF
TRBV28	NA	TRBD1	TRBJ2-5	TGTGCCAGCAGTCCGGGACAGATACAAGAGACCCAGTACTTC	CASSPGQIQETQYF
TRBV7-9	NA	NA	TRBJ1-1	TGTGCCAGCAGCGAAGCACCCACTGAAGCTTTCTTT	CASSEAPTEAFF
TRBV11-2	few	NA	TRBJ2-1	TGTGCCAGCAGCTTAGGGCCCAATGAGCAGTTCTTC	CASSLGPNEQFF
TRBV4-2	few	NA	TRBJ2-3	TGTGCCAGCAGCCAAGACACCCGCGGGACTTACACAGATACGCAGTATTTT	CASSQDTRGTYTDTQYF
TRBV9	few	TRBD2	TRBJ2-1	TGTGCCAGCAGCGTAGGCCCTGGGGGCTCTAGCGGGGTTGAGCAGTTCTTC	CASSVGPGGSSGVEQFF
TRBV7-9	few	NA	TRBJ1-1	TGTGCCAGCAGCTTAATGTCTGGTGTAATAGCTGAAGCTTTCTTT	CASSLMSGVIAEAFF
TRBV5-1	NA	TRBD1	TRBJ1-1	TGCGCCAGCAGCTTTAAGGGGGCGACTGAAGCTTTCTTT	CASSFKGATEAFF
TRBV7-2	NA	NA	TRBJ2-1	TGTGCCAGCAGCTTGGCCGGGACATCAAGGGATGAGCAGTTCTTC	CASSLAGTSRDEQFF
TRBV5-6	NA	NA	TRBJ1-2	TGTGCCAGCAGCCTAGCGGCGGGCTTGGCTAACTATGGCTACACCTTC	CASSLAAGLANYGYTF
TRBV5-1	few	TRBD1	TRBJ1-4	TGCGCCAGCAGCTTGGAAACAGGGGTTGGTGAAAAACTGTTTTTT	CASSLETGVGEKLFF
TRBV9	few	NA	TRBJ2-3	TGTGCCAGCAGCGTAGGGGCTACCACAGATACGCAGTATTTT	CASSVGATTDTQYF
TRBV4-3	NA	TRBD1	TRBJ2-4	TGCGCCAGCAGCCAAGGGGACAGAAAGTACTTC	CASSQGDRKYF
TRBV7-9	NA	TRBD1	TRBJ2-6	TGTGCCAGCAGGGGGACAGGGGCGGTTTCTGGGGCCAACGTCCTGACTTTC	CASRGTGAVSGANVLTF
TRBV2	few	TRBD1	TRBJ1-2	TGTGCCAGCAGGGAGGACAGGGCAGCTGGCTATGGCTACACCTTC	CASREDRAAGYGYTF
TRBV7-9	NA	TRBD1	TRBJ1-4	TGTGCCAGCAGCCCGGGACAGCCTAATGAAAAACTGTTTTTT	CASSPGQPNEKLFF
TRBV5-1	NA	NA	TRBJ2-6	TGCGCCAGCAGCTTGGAGTTAGCTCCTGGGGCCAACGTCCTGACTTTC	CASSLELAPGANVLTF